The table lists the clone carrying this TCR beta chain with many counts. Time point noted: patch test 2, 6 weeks after DPC sensitization. Treatment specified: therapeutic diphenylcyclopropenone sensitization with weekly scalp DPC. Blood draws came before every patch-test application. TCRdb analysed the RACE reads with MiXCR anew, one entry per CDR3 protein. The table lists about 84,000 distinct CDR3 sequences, 8.5% to 12% of them singletons. Germline lookup yields CDR1 SGHKS and CDR2 YYEKEE (reference sequence). The CDR3 is 14 residues long. Between the trimmed V and J ends, which lost 7 bases and 0 bases, there was a span of 12 bases. This entry is derived from a study of human T cells and chemical hapten exposure. For the study at large: DPC at 0.01% went onto the upper back in patch tests, read at 6 days.

The sample here was whole blood, taken in connection with sensitization to the hapten diphenylcyclopropenone (DPC). This clonotype was sampled from a woman aged 50 to 60 with alopecia areata. Some clones in this sample may be carry-over from other donors' samples. The chain links TRBV5-5 to TRBJ2-3; D may be TRBD2 (6 bases). This CDR3 is CASGLAASTDTQYF. Here the CDR3 DNA reads TGTGCCAGCGGTTTAGCGGCCAGCACAGATACGCAGTATTTT.